A selection of T cell receptor beta chains follows, all from one sample in a study of T cell repertoires in cytomegalovirus infection. In TCRdb, the reads were re-called with MiXCR into one record per CDR3 protein. Among about 400,000 distinct CDR3 sequences listed, 15% to 20% were seen once. Sample: PBMCs. The receptors were sampled from a human donor in good health (CMV status not recorded). Some clones in this sample may be carry-over from other donors' samples. Each CDR3 is given without its conserved first and last residue.

V	J	CDR3
TRBV10-3	TRBJ2-5	ATAGIVGETQY
TRBV7-8	TRBJ2-1	ASSLDIRAWGSYNEQF
TRBV7-2	TRBJ2-1	ASNPFNGEQF
TRBV2	TRBJ2-5	ASVTGSLQETQY
TRBV7-9	TRBJ2-7	ASSLQGQGHYEQY
TRBV12-3/TRBV12-4	TRBJ2-1	ASQRGSSYNEQF
TRBV7-2	TRBJ1-1	ASSFDRRTEAF
TRBV20-1	TRBJ1-1	SADRLNMNTEAF
TRBV6-1	TRBJ2-1	ATDSLNEQF
TRBV7-2	TRBJ1-4	ASSLVGQGAGGEKLF
TRBV7-2	TRBJ1-1	ASSLMVSMNTEAF
TRBV7-2	TRBJ1-1	ASSRQGRYTEAF
TRBV4-3	TRBJ1-5	ASSQSTGRCSNQPQH
TRBV12-3/TRBV12-4	TRBJ1-1	ASRQQVNTEAF
TRBV12-3/TRBV12-4	TRBJ1-1	ASSFGNTEAF
TRBV29-1	TRBJ1-1	SVGARGQLNTEAF
TRBV2	TRBJ2-5	ASSEVTVTETRY
TRBV6-2/TRBV6-3	TRBJ1-1	ASSYNRYKHGAF
TRBV10-3	TRBJ1-3	AISESRGNTIY
TRBV12-3/TRBV12-4	TRBJ2-7	ASSSGLTTYEQY
TRBV5-1	TRBJ1-2	ASSREVGPYGYT
TRBV28	TRBJ2-3	ASPPGRGDTQY
TRBV19	TRBJ1-4	ASSMTVGRINEKLF
TRBV19	TRBJ1-5	ASSMDRGIYQPQH
TRBV12-5	TRBJ1-1	ASGLSSTEAF
TRBV7-9	TRBJ2-5	ASSLGVGLQETQY
TRBV4-3	TRBJ1-6	ASSQDFYREGSPLH
TRBV7-2	TRBJ2-3	ASSSLAGATTDTQY
TRBV19	TRBJ1-5	ASSIVRLDRAWRQPQH
TRBV11-2	TRBJ2-5	ASSEMPETQY
TRBV7-2	TRBJ1-1	ASSLVGWYIPNTEAF
TRBV19	TRBJ1-1	ASSDRDWNTEAF
TRBV29-1	TRBJ2-1	SVDRGSSNEQF
TRBV4-1	TRBJ1-1	ASSQGGSYTEAF
TRBV7-8	TRBJ2-1	ASSLEDWYNEQF
TRBV5-5	TRBJ2-5	ASSQRQVSWYQETQY
TRBV12-3/TRBV12-4	TRBJ1-5	ASRIRDSSNQPQH
TRBV10-3	TRBJ2-7	AISESDNKEQY
TRBV7-8	TRBJ1-4	ASSRRRVMANEKLF
TRBV6-5	TRBJ1-3	ASSSARSGNTIY
TRBV20-1	TRBJ2-5	SARGLATRSQETQY